The 13 T cell receptor beta chains presented below share a single source sample, sequenced in a study of CD8 T cells in Susac syndrome (dated by TCRdb to 2018 to 2020). The library relied on the immunoSEQ multiplex PCR assay. RNA was extracted using the RNeasy kit, and roughly 0.5 to 1 microgram was reverse transcribed with random hexamers. TCRdb reran the public reads through fastp at Q25 and MiXCR, keeping productive beta chains. Identical CDR3 protein sequences are pooled into one entry, listed with their most common genes and DNA. The sample data list some 200,000 distinct CDR3 sequences, and approximately 95% of these were observed just once. The ten top clones hold approximately 0.15% of the sample. Sequenced material: CD8+ T cells from PBMCs. The receptors derive from a human donor with Susac syndrome.

In DNA form, the CDR3 reads TGCGCCAGCAGCCAAAGCCACCAGGGGGGGACCGACAATGAGCAGTTCTTC. Protein product: CASSQSHQGGTDNEQFF. V and J are TRBV4-1 and TRBJ2-1; D is perhaps TRBD1 or TRBD2 (7 bases each). V was shortened by 2 bases and J by 5 bases, with 19 bases between the two germline ends. The CDR3 has 17 residues. CDR1 and CDR2 (germline): MGHRA, YSYEKL.

The chain is built from TRBV9 and TRBJ1-2; no firm D call. The CDR3 has 16 amino acids. V gave up 2 bases and J gave up 1 base, with 15 bases separating them. Germline loops: CDR1 SGDLS, CDR2 YYNGEE. The CDR3 reads CASSVNPQEINYGYTF. In DNA form, the CDR3 reads TGTGCCAGCAGCGTTAACCCGCAGGAGATTAACTATGGCTACACCTTC.

The chain couples TRBV10-2 to TRBJ1-3, with D possibly being TRBD1 (5 bases). The CDR3 runs 16 residues. CDR1 WSHSY and CDR2 SAAADI come from the germline V gene. Trimming cost V 5 bases and J 0 bases, with 14 bases left between them. The CDR3 here is CASSWTPTVSGNTIYF. Written as DNA, the CDR3 is TGCGCCAGCAGTTGGACCCCGACAGTCTCTGGAAACACCATATATTTT.

This rearrangement joins TRBV7-8 to TRBJ2-2; either TRBD1 or TRBD2 may supply D (7 bases each). Germline V CDR1 and CDR2: SGHVS, FQNEAQ. V was trimmed by 1 base and J by 6 bases, leaving 18 bases between them. There are 17 residues in the CDR3. CDR3 coding DNA: TGTGCCAGCAGCTTAGTCCTTTGGCCAGGGGGGGCCGGGGAGCTGTTTTTT. Protein product: CASSLVLWPGGAGELFF.

V gene TRBV29-1 combines with J gene TRBJ2-7, with unresolved D. This CDR3 has 13 residues. Germline-derived CDR1 and CDR2 are SQVTM and ANQGSEA. V lost 6 bases and J 1 base, leaving 13 bases between the germline ends. The CDR3 sequence: CSVIPSLSYEQYF. The CDR3 bases are TGCAGCGTCATTCCTAGTCTGTCCTACGAGCAGTACTTC.

The V gene is TRBV2, the J gene TRBJ1-5; 7 positions agree with TRBD1. CDR1 SNHLY and CDR2 FYNNEI come from the germline V gene. V dropped 4 bases and J dropped 0; count of bases not matched to a gene: 6. The length of the CDR3 is 16 residues. Here the CDR3 reads CASSVWDSNSNQPQHF. The CDR3 nucleotides read TGTGCCAGCAGTGTATGGGACAGCAATAGCAATCAGCCCCAGCATTTT.

The CDR3 bases are TGTGCCGCCGCGGGTTTAACAGATACGCAGTATTTT. Its protein product is CAAAGLTDTQYF. The gene calls are TRBV30 and TRBJ2-3; TRBD2 is a possible D gene (5 bases). The CDR3 spans 12 residues. Trimming removed 8 bases at V and 3 bases at J, with 12 bases between. CDR1 GTSNPN and CDR2 SVGIG come from the germline V gene (reference sequence).

V gene TRBV5-4 combines with J gene TRBJ2-2; 7 positions match TRBD1. From germline, CDR1 is SGHNT and CDR2 YYREEE (reference sequence). This CDR3 has 13 amino acids. With 4 bases clipped from V and 5 bases from J, the junction kept 2 bases outside the gene matches. The CDR3 coding sequence is TGTGCCAGCAGCAGGGGGCAGACCGGGGAGCTGTTTTTT. This sequence encodes CASSRGQTGELFF.

The rearrangement joins TRBV5-4 to TRBJ1-3, with D possibly TRBD1 on 5 matching bases. The CDR3 loop spans 15 amino acids. Looked up from germline, CDR1 is SGHNT and CDR2 is YYREEE (reference sequence). Trimming left V 4 bases short and J 0 bases short, with 11 bases between. CDR3 in DNA: TGTGCCAGCAGCACCGACAGTTCCTCTGGAAACACCATATATTTT. Translation: CASSTDSSSGNTIYF.

The J gene is TRBJ2-7, the V gene TRBV27, with TRBD1 matching over 9 bases. J gave up 4 bases and V 4 bases, and 5 bases lay outside the gene matches. Germline V gene data show CDR1 as MNHEY and CDR2 as SMNVEV (reference sequence). This CDR3 region has 14 residues. The CDR3 DNA sequence: TGTGCCAGCAGTTCAACCGGGACAGGGTACGAGCAGTACTTC. This codes for CASSSTGTGYEQYF.

In this sample, this clonotype turned up a few times. The chain employs TRBV28 and TRBJ2-7; D is undetermined. This CDR3 is built from 14 residues. Trimming left V 5 bases short and J 0 bases short, with 11 bases between. CDR1 and CDR2 (germline): MDHEN, SYDVKM. In nucleotides, the CDR3 is TGTGCCAGCAGTCTGAGCCTTTCCTCCTACGAGCAGTACTTC. Encoded protein: CASSLSLSSYEQYF.

The table lists this clonotype with a few counts. The chain is built from TRBV9 and TRBJ1-2; D remains unclear. CDR1 and CDR2 from the germline V gene are SGDLS and YYNGEE. Trimming shortened V by 3 bases and J by 0 bases, and 0 bases separated the two germline ends. The CDR3 extends over 11 amino acids. CDR3 sequence reads: CASSANYGYTF. Here the CDR3 DNA reads TGTGCCAGCAGCGCTAACTATGGCTACACCTTC.

The gene calls are TRBV3-1 and TRBJ1-3, with 7 bases identical to TRBD1. V dropped 1 base and J dropped 5; count of bases not matched to a gene: 11. Germline values: CDR1 LGHDT, CDR2 YNNKEL (reference sequence). The CDR3 contains 17 residues. The chain's CDR3 is CASSQGGLRDRRNTIYF. The CDR3 region has the DNA TGTGCCAGCAGCCAAGGGGGCCTTAGGGACAGAAGAAACACCATATATTTT.